Shown below are 23 T cell receptor beta chains from a single sample sequenced in a study of T cells after yellow fever vaccination. MiXCR, run by TCRdb on the 5' RACE reads, gives a single entry per CDR3 protein. There are some 48,000 distinct CDR3 sequences in the sample; roughly 6.4% occur only once, and about 10% lies in the top ten. The material sequenced was PBMCs, either bulk or a sorted T-cell subset (CD4+, CD8+, memory, or dextramer-sorted; not recorded which), taken 45 days after the yellow fever booster vaccination. These receptors all come from a man aged 30-40 years who received the YFV17D yellow fever vaccine.

This clonotype appeared many times. This CDR3 is CASSLERTDTQYF. DNA for the CDR3: TGTGCCAGCAGCTTAGAGAGGACAGATACGCAGTATTTT. The genes are TRBV7-2 and TRBJ2-3, with D unresolved. The germline gives CDR1 SGHTA, CDR2 FQGNSA. V shed 1 base and J shed 3 bases, with 5 bases lying between them. The length of the CDR3 is 13 residues.

This clonotype came up many times. The chain combines TRBV20-1 with TRBJ1-5; D is uncertain. The CDR3 runs 13 residues. V gave up 1 base and J gave up 7 bases, with 11 bases separating them. The V gene's germline CDR1 is DFQATT and CDR2 SNEGSKA (reference sequence). CDR3 nucleotide sequence: TGCAGTGCTAGAGTTGGGGAGAGGCAGCCCCAGCATTTT. The encoded protein is CSARVGERQPQHF.

This clonotype has at least ten counts. The genes are TRBV28 and TRBJ1-5; D call uncertain. V shed 7 bases and J shed 5 bases, with 9 bases lying between them. Germline CDR1 reads MDHEN; CDR2 reads SYDVKM. The CDR3 sequence is 12 residues long. Written as DNA, the CDR3 is TGTGCCAGCACCGACACCCATCAGCCCCAGCATTTT. Its protein product is CASTDTHQPQHF.

The table lists this clonotype with a few counts. This rearrangement joins TRBV5-4 to TRBJ2-2; D not certain. The CDR3 contains 15 residues. V was shortened by 4 bases and J by 0 bases, with 10 bases between the two germline ends. Germline CDR1 SGHNT, CDR2 YYREEE (reference sequence). The CDR3 loop reads CASSPVGANTGELFF. DNA for the CDR3: TGTGCCAGCAGCCCGGTCGGAGCGAACACCGGGGAGCTGTTTTTT.

This clonotype was found a few times. The V gene is TRBV3-1, the J gene TRBJ2-2; D gene uncertain. Trimming took off 1 base at V and 2 bases at J, with 11 bases between the two ends. Germline loops: CDR1 LGHDT, CDR2 YNNKEL (reference sequence). This CDR3 is 16 amino acids long. CDR3: CASSQAKRSNTGELFF. The CDR3, as DNA: TGTGCCAGCAGCCAAGCGAAAAGGAGTAACACCGGGGAGCTGTTTTTT.

This clonotype was found a few times. The chain employs TRBV28 and TRBJ2-5; D remains ambiguous. Trimming stripped 7 bases from V and 5 bases from J, with 14 bases between. CDR3 length equals 13 residues. Germline-derived CDR1 and CDR2 are MDHEN and SYDVKM. The CDR3 sequence: CASKRDGGETQYF. CDR3 bases: TGTGCCAGCAAGAGAGACGGTGGTGAGACCCAGTACTTC.

With regard to this clonotype: A much more abundant neighbour one base away suggests this may be a read error. V gene TRBV4-1 combines with J gene TRBJ2-1; TRBD2 matches 11 bases. This CDR3 has 17 amino acids. V shed 0 bases and J 6 bases; nucleotides not matched to a gene: 7. Germline CDR1 reads MGHRA; CDR2 reads YSYEKL. The CDR3 sequence is CASSQDTSGRPINEQFF. Here the CDR3 DNA reads TGCGCCAGCAGCCAAGATACTAGCGGGAGACCCATCAATGAGCAGTTCTTC.

This chain connects TRBV30 to TRBJ2-6; D is perhaps TRBD2 (7 bases). The V end lost 3 bases, the J end lost 4 bases, and 13 bases lay between the germline ends. The germline CDR1 and CDR2 sequences are GTSNPN and SVGIG (reference sequence). The CDR3 length is 15 residues. CDR3 region: CAWSRGALGANVLTF. The DNA for the CDR3 is TGTGCCTGGAGCCGGGGGGCTCTGGGGGCCAACGTCCTGACTTTC.

This clonotype is medium-sized within its sample. The chain recombines TRBV6-5 with TRBJ2-5; 7 bases are a match to TRBD2. The V and J ends lost 8 bases and 5 bases, in that order; junction bases with no gene match: 8. The CDR3 runs 13 residues. Germline loops: CDR1 MNHEY, CDR2 SVGAGI. This CDR3 is CASGLGAWETQYF. CDR3 nucleotide sequence: TGTGCCAGCGGACTAGGGGCGTGGGAGACCCAGTACTTC.

This clonotype was counted many times. Here the CDR3 DNA reads TGCAGTGCTAGAGCAGGGAAGGTGAGCTCCTACGAGCAGTACTTC. Its protein is CSARAGKVSSYEQYF. V gene TRBV20-1 combines with J gene TRBJ2-7; TRBD1 might be the D (5 bases). Germline V CDR1 and CDR2: DFQATT, SNEGSKA (reference sequence). The CDR3 totals 15 residues. V dropped 1 base and J dropped 0 bases, with 13 bases sitting between them.

This clonotype was counted at least ten times. This chain links TRBV18 with TRBJ2-7, with TRBD2 as a possible D gene (5 bases). This CDR3 comprises 15 residues. The V end was cut by 2 bases, the J end by 0 bases, with 11 bases between. From germline, CDR1 is KGHSH and CDR2 LQKENI. CDR3 residues: CASSPSRAGSYEQYF. The CDR3 bases are TGTGCCAGCTCACCAAGTAGGGCGGGCTCCTACGAGCAGTACTTC.

This clonotype occurred many times. J is TRBJ2-7 and V is TRBV20-1; a weak D match, TRBD2 (5 bases). V was pared by 3 bases and J by 6 bases, with 15 bases between. Germline V gene sequence: CDR1 DFQATT, CDR2 SNEGSKA (reference sequence). The CDR3 sequence is 13 residues long. CDR3 sequence (DNA): TGCAGTGCTAGTGGGCGGGTCTGGCGCGAGCAGTACTTC. Translating gives CSASGRVWREQYF.

There are many counts of this clonotype. V and J are TRBV24-1 and TRBJ2-3; D remains unclear. This CDR3 contains 15 residues. Trimming removed 2 bases from V and 0 bases from J, with 8 bases in between. CDR1 and CDR2 (germline): KGHDR, SFDVKD. CDR3 region: CATSDYGSSTDTQYF. CDR3 DNA sequence: TGTGCCACCAGTGATTACGGCTCCAGCACAGATACGCAGTATTTT.

This clonotype counts as medium-sized. The genes are TRBV12-3 or TRBV12-4 and TRBJ2-1; D unresolved. This CDR3 is built from 14 residues. Between the trimmed V and J ends, which lost 4 bases and 10 bases, there was a span of 17 bases. The CDR3 bases are TGTGCCAGCAGTTCCGTTCACGGCAGCGTCGAGCAGTTCTTC. Its protein is CASSSVHGSVEQFF.

The genes are TRBV7-9 and TRBJ1-4; D is ambiguous. This CDR3 has 15 amino acids. Germline values: CDR1 SEHNR, CDR2 FQNEAQ (reference sequence). V was cut by 5 bases and J by 3 bases, with 13 bases left in between. CDR3 protein: CASSVGEAPNEKLFF. CDR3 nucleotide sequence: TGTGCCAGCAGCGTCGGGGAAGCCCCTAATGAAAAACTGTTTTTT.

In its sample, this clonotype was seen many times. This chain uses TRBV5-1 with TRBJ1-1; unclear D gene. The CDR3 consists of 14 residues. V was shortened by 4 bases and J by 2 bases, with 12 bases between the two germline ends. Per germline, CDR1 SGHRS and CDR2 YFSETQ. The CDR3 DNA reads as TGCGCCAGCAGCCGGACGGATACTAACACTGAAGCTTTCTTT. Protein: CASSRTDTNTEAFF.

This clonotype appeared many times. V and J are TRBV6-2 or TRBV6-3 and TRBJ2-2; 8 nucleotides agree with TRBD1. The CDR3 totals 14 residues. J was trimmed by 0 bases and V by 8 bases; bases with no gene match: 2. Germline V CDR1 and CDR2: MNHEY, SVGEGT. This CDR3 is CASSDRANTGELFF. CDR3 bases: TGTGCCAGCTCGGACAGGGCGAACACCGGGGAGCTGTTTTTT.

The sample holds many counts of this clonotype. The J gene is TRBJ2-3, the V gene TRBV4-3; D is perhaps TRBD2 (5 bases). This CDR3 is built from 14 residues. The V and J ends lost 1 base and 6 bases respectively, with 11 bases between them. CDR1 is LGHNA, CDR2 YSLEER, per germline. CDR3 nucleotides: TGCGCCAGCAGCCAAGTCGGGGTAGCGGATACGCAGTATTTT. Protein product: CASSQVGVADTQYF.

Ten or more counts support this clonotype. The chain employs TRBV29-1 and TRBJ2-1, with 8 bases that match TRBD2. Germline V CDR1 and CDR2: SQVTM, ANQGSEA. This CDR3 is 15 amino acids long. The V gene end was trimmed by 5 bases and the J gene end by 3 bases; junction bases not matched to a gene: 9. The CDR3 spells CSVIIAGRGYNEQFF. In DNA form, the CDR3 reads TGCAGCGTTATCATAGCGGGGAGAGGCTACAATGAGCAGTTCTTC.

This clonotype came up many times. The chain employs TRBV20-1 and TRBJ2-5; D may match TRBD1 or TRBD2 (5 bases each). CDR3 length equals 13 residues. The V gene's germline CDR1 is DFQATT and CDR2 SNEGSKA (reference sequence). The V gene lost 3 bases and the J gene lost 4 bases, with 12 bases spanning the gap. CDR3 loop: CSASYWGRETQYF. As DNA, the CDR3 is TGCAGTGCTAGCTACTGGGGGAGAGAGACCCAGTACTTC.

Remarks on this clonotype: A much larger clone lies a single base off, so this may be a read error. V and J are TRBV24-1 and TRBJ2-1; TRBD2 agrees at 12 bases. The V gene end was trimmed by 8 bases and the J gene end by 0 bases; junction bases not matched to a gene: 13. CDR1 is KGHDR, CDR2 SFDVKD, per germline. The CDR3 runs 19 residues. The DNA of the CDR3 is TGTGCCACCACTGAAACCCTAGCGGGAGGGTCCAGCTCCTACAATGAGCAGTTCTTC. Its protein product is CATTETLAGGSSSYNEQFF.

This clonotype was seen many times. V gene TRBV2 combines with J gene TRBJ2-2; the D gene could be TRBD1 or TRBD2 (5 bases each). V lost 8 bases and J lost 0, with 10 bases in between. Germline lookup yields CDR1 SNHLY and CDR2 FYNNEI. The CDR3 is made up of 14 amino acids. The CDR3 DNA follows: TGTGCCAGCGGGGGACCCACGAACACCGGGGAGCTGTTTTTT. This translates into CASGGPTNTGELFF.

V gene TRBV29-1 combines with J gene TRBJ1-5; D not certain. V lost 5 bases, J lost 4 bases, and 15 bases lay in between. The CDR3 length is 14 residues. CDR1 SQVTM and CDR2 ANQGSEA come from the germline V gene. CDR3 in DNA: TGCAGCGTTAGTGAAGGGCATCAGAATCAGCCCCAGCATTTT. This gives the protein CSVSEGHQNQPQHF.